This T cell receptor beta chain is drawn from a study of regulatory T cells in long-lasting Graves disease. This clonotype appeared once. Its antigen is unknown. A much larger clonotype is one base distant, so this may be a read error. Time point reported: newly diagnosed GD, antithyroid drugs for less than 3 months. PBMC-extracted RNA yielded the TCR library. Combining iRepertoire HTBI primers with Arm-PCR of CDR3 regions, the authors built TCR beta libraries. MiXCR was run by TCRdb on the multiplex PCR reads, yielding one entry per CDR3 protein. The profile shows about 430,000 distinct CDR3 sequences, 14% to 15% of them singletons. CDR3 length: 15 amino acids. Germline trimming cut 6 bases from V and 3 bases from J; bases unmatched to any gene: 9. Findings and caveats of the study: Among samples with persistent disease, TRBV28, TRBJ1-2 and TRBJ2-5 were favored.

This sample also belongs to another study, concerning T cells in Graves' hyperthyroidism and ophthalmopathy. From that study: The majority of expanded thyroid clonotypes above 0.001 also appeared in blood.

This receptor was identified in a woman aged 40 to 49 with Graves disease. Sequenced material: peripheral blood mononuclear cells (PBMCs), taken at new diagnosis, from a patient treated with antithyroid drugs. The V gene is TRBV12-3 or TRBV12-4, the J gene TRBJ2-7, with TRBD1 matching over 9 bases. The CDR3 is CASRAGTGWFYEQYF. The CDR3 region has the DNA TGTGCCAGCAGGGCCGGGACAGGGTGGTTCTACGAGCAGTACTTC.